These 16 T cell receptor beta chains share one sample of origin, sequenced in a study of blood T cells in healthy people across ages. Primers used in a second PCR of about 6 to 11 cycles were a sample-barcoded 5' primer and a J-beta primer mix. TCRdb reprocessed the 5' RACE reads via MiXCR and lists one record per CDR3 protein. The top ten clones hold roughly 10% of a sample with fewer than 2,000,000 distinct CDR3 sequences, about 35% of them seen once. The sequenced material came from blood. The receptors derive from a woman aged 25 to 39 in good health.

This clonotype was counted ten times or more. The chain joins TRBV29-1 to TRBJ1-2; 10 positions match TRBD1. CDR3 size: 15 residues. Per the germline V gene, CDR1 is SQVTM and CDR2 is ANQGSEA. Trimming took 7 bases from V and 0 from J; bases not matched to a gene: 8. The CDR3 here is CSAGGTGETNYGYTF. The CDR3 region has the DNA TGCAGCGCCGGAGGGACAGGGGAAACTAACTATGGCTACACCTTC.

The gene calls are TRBV11-1 and TRBJ2-1; tentatively, D is TRBD2 (5 bases). Trimming stripped 2 bases from V and 8 bases from J, with 13 bases between. CDR1 is SGHAT, CDR2 FQDESV, per germline (reference sequence). The CDR3 contains 14 residues. The CDR3 spells CASSLRRTRDEQFF. CDR3 coding DNA: TGTGCCAGCAGCTTAAGGAGAACGCGGGATGAGCAGTTCTTC.

This clonotype was observed a handful of times. The chain has TRBV6-1 and TRBJ2-1, with D tentatively TRBD2 (6 bases). This CDR3 is built from 15 residues. Germline CDR1 is MNHNS and CDR2 is SASEGT. V lost 7 bases, J lost 12 bases, and 25 bases lay in between. The DNA for the CDR3 is TGTGCCAGCACCGCCGAATTGGGACTCCCATATGTGCAGTTCTTC. Translation: CASTAELGLPYVQFF.

V is TRBV27 and J is TRBJ2-5; possibly TRBD2 for D (6 bases). The CDR3 is made up of 13 amino acids. V was trimmed by 9 bases and J by 5 bases, leaving 16 bases between them. CDR1 and CDR2 (germline): MNHEY, SMNVEV (reference sequence). The CDR3 sequence: CASMTSTRETQYF. In nucleotides, the CDR3 is TGTGCCAGTATGACTTCGACTAGGGAGACCCAGTACTTC.

The chain couples TRBV11-3 to TRBJ2-7; 10 bases are shared with TRBD2. The V and J ends lost 4 bases and 0 bases, in that order; junction bases with no gene match: 12. The CDR3 runs to 18 residues. CDR1 SGHNT and CDR2 YENEEA come from the germline V gene. CDR3 bases: TGTGCCAGCAGCTCAGTAGCGGGAGGTTATATCGGCTCCTACGAGCAGTACTTC. Its protein is CASSSVAGGYIGSYEQYF.

Worth noting for this clonotype: An end of the junction differs from the germline gene, which may be a read error. The chain joins TRBV7-9 to TRBJ2-4, with 9 bases matching TRBD1. The J call is uncertain, as TRBJ2-7 better fits the DNA end. Per the germline V gene, CDR1 is SEHNR and CDR2 is FQNEAQ (reference sequence). The CDR3 sequence is 16 residues long. CDR3 bases: TGTGCCTGCAGCTCGATCCGGGACAGGGTATTCAACGAGCAGTACTTC. Translated: CACSSIRDRVFNEQYF.

V is TRBV23-1 and J is TRBJ2-1; TRBD2 aligns across 9 bases. TRBV23-1 is filed as an ORF, its function uncertain. Losses at the gene ends were 7 bases for V and 9 bases for J; bases not matched to a gene: 16. The CDR3 is made up of 16 amino acids. As DNA, the CDR3 is TGCGCCAGCACCTTAGCGGGGGCCTCACAGCTGCGTGAGCAGTTCTTC. Its protein product is CASTLAGASQLREQFF.

To note about this clonotype: Lacking the conserved final phenylalanine or tryptophan, this CDR3 likely reflects a read error. The J gene is TRBJ1-4, the V gene TRBV4-1; weak D call: TRBD1 (6 bases). The CDR3 spans 14 residues. Germline assignment: CDR1 MGHRA and CDR2 YSYEKL. The CDR3 spells CASGQAGQNEKLFV. Written as DNA, the CDR3 is TGCGCCAGCGGCCAAGCCGGACAGAATGAAAAACTGTTTGTT.

This chain connects TRBV20-1 to TRBJ2-7; 8 nucleotides line up with TRBD1. Trimming removed 4 bases from V and 2 bases from J; junction bases left unmatched: 4. The V gene's germline CDR1 is DFQATT and CDR2 SNEGSKA (reference sequence). The CDR3 has 13 amino acids. In nucleotides, the CDR3 is TGCAGTGCTAACTGGGACAGGACCTACGAGCAGTACTTC. Its translation is CSANWDRTYEQYF.

The chain is built from TRBV25-1 and TRBJ1-6, with a weak D call TRBD1 (5 bases). Looked up from germline, CDR1 is MGHDK and CDR2 is SYGVNS. The CDR3 runs 14 residues. Between the trimmed V and J ends, which lost 5 bases and 8 bases, there was a span of 13 bases. CDR3 residues: CASSQRQSYSPLHF. The DNA for the CDR3 is TGTGCCAGCAGTCAGAGACAGAGTTATTCACCCCTCCACTTT. The variable domain in full, with the rest retrieved from reference TRBV25-1 and TRBJ1-6, is EADIYQTPRYLVIGTGKKITLECSQTMGHDKMYWYQQDPGMELHLIHYSYGVNSTEKGDLSSESTVSRIRTEHFPLTLESARPSHTSQYLCASSQRQSYSPLHFGNGTRLTVT.

Many counts were recorded for this clonotype. This sequence joins TRBV20-1 and TRBJ2-7; D call uncertain. From germline, CDR1 is DFQATT and CDR2 SNEGSKA (reference sequence). The V end lost 6 bases, the J end lost 1 base, and 10 bases lay between the germline ends. The CDR3 consists of 12 residues. The CDR3 sequence: CSATSTSYEQYF. CDR3 coding DNA: TGCAGTGCCACCTCGACTTCCTACGAGCAGTACTTC.

The rearrangement links TRBV2 to TRBJ2-7; D remains unclear. The assigned J gene may be wrong: the sequence end matches TRBJ2-5 better. CDR1 is SNHLY and CDR2 is FYNNEI in the germline V gene. The CDR3 consists of 12 residues. As DNA, the CDR3 is TGTGCCAGCCTAGTCCGCCAAGAGACCCAGTACTTC. It translates to CASLVRQETQYF.

The genes are TRBV9 and TRBJ1-5; 8 positions match TRBD1. The length of the CDR3 is 15 residues. The germline gives CDR1 SGDLS, CDR2 YYNGEE. Trimming removed 3 bases from V and 4 bases from J; junction bases left unmatched: 6. The CDR3 coding sequence is TGTGCCAGCAGCGGGACAGGGTACGGGAATCAGCCCCAGCATTTT. Its translation: CASSGTGYGNQPQHF.

This chain joins TRBV4-1 and TRBJ2-2, with D perhaps TRBD2 (5 bases). The CDR3 extends over 16 amino acids. V was shortened by 0 bases and J by 9 bases, with 17 bases between the two germline ends. Germline lookup yields CDR1 MGHRA and CDR2 YSYEKL. Written as DNA, the CDR3 is TGCGCCAGCAGCCAAGAGGAGGAAGGGTTCGCCCGGGAGCTGTTTTTT. It specifies CASSQEEEGFARELFF.

The chain recombines TRBV10-2 with TRBJ2-1; TRBD2 matches 8 bases. The ends lost 1 base at V and 4 bases at J; junction bases unmatched: 3. The CDR3 covers 15 residues. The germline V gene has CDR1 WSHSY and CDR2 SAAADI. Here the CDR3 DNA reads TGCGCCAGCAGTGAGTTAACTAGCGGTTACAATGAGCAGTTCTTC. Amino acid sequence: CASSELTSGYNEQFF.

This clonotype was found many times. V usage is TRBV6-6 and J usage is TRBJ2-7; tentatively, D is TRBD2 (6 bases). Germline assignment: CDR1 MNHNY and CDR2 SVGAGI (reference sequence). V dropped 0 bases and J dropped 5 bases, with 11 bases sitting between them. The CDR3 length is 14 residues. CDR3 in amino acids: CASSYSLAVHEQYF. CDR3 bases: TGTGCCAGCAGTTACTCACTAGCAGTCCACGAGCAGTACTTC.